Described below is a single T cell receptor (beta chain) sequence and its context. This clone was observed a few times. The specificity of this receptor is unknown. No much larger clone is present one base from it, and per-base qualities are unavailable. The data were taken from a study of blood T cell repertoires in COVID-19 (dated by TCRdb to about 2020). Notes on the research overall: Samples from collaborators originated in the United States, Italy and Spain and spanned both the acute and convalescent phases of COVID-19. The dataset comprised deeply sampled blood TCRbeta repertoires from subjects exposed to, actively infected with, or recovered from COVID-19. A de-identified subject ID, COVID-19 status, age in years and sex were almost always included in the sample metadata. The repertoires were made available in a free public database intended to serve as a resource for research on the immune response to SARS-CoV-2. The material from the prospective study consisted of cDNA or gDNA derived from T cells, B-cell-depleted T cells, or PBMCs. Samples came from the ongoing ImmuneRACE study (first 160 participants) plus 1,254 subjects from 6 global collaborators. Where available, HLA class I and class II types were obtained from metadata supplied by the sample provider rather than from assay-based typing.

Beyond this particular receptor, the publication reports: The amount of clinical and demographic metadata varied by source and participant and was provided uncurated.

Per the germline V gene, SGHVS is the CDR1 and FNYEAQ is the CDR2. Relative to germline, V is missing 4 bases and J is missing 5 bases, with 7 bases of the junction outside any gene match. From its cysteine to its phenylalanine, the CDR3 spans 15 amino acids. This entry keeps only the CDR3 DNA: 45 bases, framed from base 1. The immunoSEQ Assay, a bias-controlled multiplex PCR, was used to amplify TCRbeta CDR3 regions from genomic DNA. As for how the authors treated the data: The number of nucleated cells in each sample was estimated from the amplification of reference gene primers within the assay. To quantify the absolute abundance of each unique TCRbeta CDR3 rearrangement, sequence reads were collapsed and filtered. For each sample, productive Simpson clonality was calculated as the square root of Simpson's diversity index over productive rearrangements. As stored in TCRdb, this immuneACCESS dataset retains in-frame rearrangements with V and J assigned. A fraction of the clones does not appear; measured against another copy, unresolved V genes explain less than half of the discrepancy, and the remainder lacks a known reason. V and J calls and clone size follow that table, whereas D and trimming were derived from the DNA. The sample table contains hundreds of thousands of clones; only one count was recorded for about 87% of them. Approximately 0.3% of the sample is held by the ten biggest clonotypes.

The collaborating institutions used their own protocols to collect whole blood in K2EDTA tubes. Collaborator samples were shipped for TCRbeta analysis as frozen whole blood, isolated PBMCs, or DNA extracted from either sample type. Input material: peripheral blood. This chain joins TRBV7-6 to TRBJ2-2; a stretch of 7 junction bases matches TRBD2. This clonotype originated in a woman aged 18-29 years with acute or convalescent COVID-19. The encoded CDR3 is CASSSKRGVTGELFF. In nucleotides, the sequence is TGTGCCAGCAGCTCGAAACGGGGGGTGACCGGGGAGCTGTTTTTT.